The 20 T cell receptor beta chains below come from one sample, sequenced in a study of T cells in Graves' hyperthyroidism and ophthalmopathy. The investigators amplified TCR beta CDR3 regions from RNA transcripts. HTBI primers were used for first-round RT-PCR of the TCR CDR3. TCRdb re-called the multiplex PCR reads with MiXCR, one entry per CDR3 protein. The table lists about 640,000 distinct CDR3 sequences, under 25% of them singletons, with 34% in the top ten. The sequenced sample consisted of blood. These receptor sequences come from a man aged 25 to 45 with Graves' ophthalmopathy.

The rearrangement links TRBV4-3 to TRBJ1-4; no reliable D call. V shed 0 bases and J shed 5 bases, with 10 bases lying between them. This CDR3 is 15 amino acids long. Germline V gives CDR1 LGHNA, CDR2 YSLEER. The CDR3 nucleotides read TGCGCCAGCAGCCAAGATTGGCAGTTAAATGAAAAACTGTTTTTT. It yields the protein CASSQDWQLNEKLFF.

At least ten counts were recorded for this clonotype. V and J are TRBV14 and TRBJ1-6; D is perhaps TRBD1 (5 bases). Trimming left V 2 bases short and J 6 bases short, with 11 bases between. Germline V gene sequence: CDR1 SGHDN, CDR2 FVKESK. CDR3 length equals 15 residues. In DNA form, the CDR3 reads TGTGCCAGCAGCCAAACCCAGGGACTTAATTCACCCCTCCACTTT. Its translation is CASSQTQGLNSPLHF.

The chain links TRBV27 to TRBJ1-6, with D tentatively TRBD1 (5 bases). The CDR3 is 14 amino acids. Germline CDR1 reads MNHEY; CDR2 reads SMNVEV (reference sequence). The V end was cut by 4 bases, the J end by 6 bases, with 10 bases between. CDR3 DNA sequence: TGTGCCAGCAGTTCCGACAGAGCTAATTCACCCCTCCACTTT. Its translation is CASSSDRANSPLHF.

A few counts support this clonotype. This chain joins TRBV29-1 and TRBJ2-1; D assignment may be TRBD1 or TRBD2 (5 bases each). The CDR3 is made up of 12 amino acids. The V end lost 5 bases, the J end lost 6 bases, and 11 bases lay between the germline ends. CDR1 and CDR2 from the germline V gene are SQVTM and ANQGSEA. The CDR3 DNA sequence: TGCAGCGTTCCCACGGGACGCAATGAGCAGTTCTTC. Translated: CSVPTGRNEQFF.

This clonotype was recorded a few times. The CDR3 DNA reads as TGCGCCAGCAGCCCCGGGGGGGGAGATCAGCCCCAGCATTTT. This encodes CASSPGGGDQPQHF. This chain connects TRBV5-1 to TRBJ1-5; D perhaps matches TRBD1 (5 bases). There are 14 residues in the CDR3. Trimming pared 4 bases from V and 5 bases from J, leaving 13 bases between. Germline CDR1 and CDR2: SGHRS and YFSETQ.

The chain uses TRBV7-2 and TRBJ2-2, with D uncertain. Trimming took 4 bases from V and 4 from J, leaving 7 bases between them. The germline CDR1 and CDR2 sequences are SGHTA and FQGNSA. The CDR3 loop spans 13 amino acids. CDR3 residues: CASSYKLTGELFF. CDR3 DNA sequence: TGTGCCAGCAGCTATAAACTCACCGGGGAGCTGTTTTTT. Full variable domain (remainder filled in from reference TRBV7-2 and TRBJ2-2): GAGVSQSPSNKVTEKGKDVELRCDPISGHTALYWYRQSLGQGLEFLIYFQGNSAPDKSGLPSDRFSAERTGGSVSTLTIQRTQQEDSAVYLCASSYKLTGELFFGEGSRLTVL.

The chain combines TRBV7-9 with TRBJ2-3; no clear D. Trimming removed 7 bases from V and 7 bases from J, with 9 bases in between. Germline loops: CDR1 SEHNR, CDR2 FQNEAQ (reference sequence). The CDR3 loop spans 11 amino acids. CDR3 residues: CASTLEYTQYF. The CDR3 nucleotides are TGTGCCAGCACCCTTGAGTATACGCAGTATTTT. Full variable domain (outside the CDR3, taken from reference TRBV7-9 and TRBJ2-3): DTGVSQNPRHKITKRGQNVTFRCDPISEHNRLYWYRQTLGQGPEFLTYFQNEAQLEKSRLLSDRFSAERPKGSFSTLEIQRTEQGDSAMYLCASTLEYTQYFGPGTRLTVL.

This clonotype was detected only a few times. In DNA, the CDR3 is TGTGCCAGCAGAGAGGTCGCTTTGGATTCACCCCTCCACTTT. Its translation: CASREVALDSPLHF. The V and J genes are TRBV14 and TRBJ1-6; D gene uncertain. V lost 6 bases and J 8 bases, leaving 14 bases between the germline ends. Germline CDR1 is SGHDN and CDR2 is FVKESK. This CDR3 contains 14 residues.

The V and J genes are TRBV5-1 and TRBJ2-7; tentatively, D is TRBD1 (6 bases). V lost 3 bases to trimming and J lost 3 bases, with 13 bases between them. This CDR3 region has 14 residues. Germline V gene data show CDR1 as SGHRS and CDR2 as YFSETQ. CDR3 sequence: CASSWTGQSYEQYF. The CDR3 DNA follows: TGCGCCAGCAGCTGGACGGGACAAAGCTACGAGCAGTACTTC.

This clonotype was found once. V usage is TRBV3-1 and J usage is TRBJ2-2; D not resolved. CDR3 size: 15 residues. CDR1 is LGHDT, CDR2 YNNKEL, per germline (reference sequence). Between the trimmed V and J ends, which lost 3 bases and 6 bases, there was a span of 14 bases. The chain's CDR3 is CASSQDPVLPGELFF. The DNA for the CDR3 is TGTGCCAGCAGCCAGGATCCTGTTCTGCCCGGGGAGCTGTTTTTT.

The J gene is TRBJ2-2, the V gene TRBV19, with TRBD2 matching over 12 bases. Germline values: CDR1 LNHDA, CDR2 SQIVND (reference sequence). The V and J ends lost 10 bases and 0 bases, in that order; junction bases with no gene match: 6. The CDR3 is 16 residues long. The CDR3 DNA reads TGTGCCACCACCGGACTAGCGGGATCGAACACCGGGGAGCTGTTTTTT. Its protein product is CATTGLAGSNTGELFF. The full variable domain, rest sourced from reference TRBV19 and TRBJ2-2, is DGGITQSPKYLFRKEGQNVTLSCEQNLNHDAMYWYRQDPGQGLRLIYYSQIVNDFQKGDIAEGYSVSREKKESFPLTVTSAQKNPTAFYLCATTGLAGSNTGELFFGEGSRLTVL.

This chain uses TRBV10-3 with TRBJ2-1; D is perhaps TRBD2 (5 bases). The CDR3 is 15 amino acids. The V end was cut by 0 bases, the J end by 7 bases, with 13 bases between. Germline V gene lookup returns CDR1 ENHRY and CDR2 SYGVKD. The chain's CDR3 is CAISESRGIMNEQFF. The CDR3 DNA follows: TGTGCCATCAGTGAGTCTCGGGGAATAATGAATGAGCAGTTCTTC.

This clonotype was found many times. The chain is built from TRBV28 and TRBJ1-5; 9 bases line up with TRBD1. This CDR3 has 19 amino acids. With V trimmed by 1 base and J by 2 bases, 12 bases remained unmatched. From germline, CDR1 is MDHEN and CDR2 SYDVKM. The CDR3 region is CASSLLTLTGGSGNQPQHF. As DNA, the CDR3 is TGTGCCAGCAGTTTATTAACCCTAACAGGGGGCTCGGGCAATCAGCCCCAGCATTTT. The variable domain in full, with the rest retrieved from reference TRBV28 and TRBJ1-5, is DVKVTQSSRYLVKRTGEKVFLECVQDMDHENMFWYRQDPGLGLRLIYFSYDVKMKEKGDIPEGYSVSREKKERFSLILESASTNQTSMYLCASSLLTLTGGSGNQPQHFGDGTRLSIL.

This clonotype was found a few times. The gene calls are TRBV6-6 and TRBJ2-7; no definite D call. Germline V CDR1 and CDR2: MNHNY, SVGAGI (reference sequence). This CDR3 has 14 residues. V was pared by 2 bases and J by 2 bases, with 10 bases between. The CDR3 region is CASSYGPTAYEQYF. CDR3 coding DNA: TGTGCCAGCAGTTACGGGCCGACGGCCTACGAGCAGTACTTC.

This clonotype was detected a few times. The J gene is TRBJ2-7, the V gene TRBV4-1; TRBD2 aligns across 11 bases. The CDR3 length is 16 residues. Losses at the gene ends were 0 bases for V and 7 bases for J; bases not matched to a gene: 8. The germline gives CDR1 MGHRA, CDR2 YSYEKL. CDR3 in amino acids: CASSQERLAGGNEQYF. The CDR3 coding sequence is TGCGCCAGCAGCCAAGAGAGGCTAGCGGGAGGAAATGAGCAGTACTTC.

This clonotype was counted a few times. The chain has TRBV7-2 and TRBJ2-2, with 8 bases lining up with TRBD1. Germline V gene sequence: CDR1 SGHTA, CDR2 FQGNSA. This CDR3 has 15 residues. Trimming cost V 5 bases and J 3 bases; bases outside gene matches: 5. CDR3 in amino acids: CASSPGGADTGELFF. Written as DNA, the CDR3 is TGTGCCAGCAGCCCAGGGGGCGCCGACACCGGGGAGCTGTTTTTT.

This clonotype came up a few times. This rearrangement joins TRBV7-9 to TRBJ2-7; tentative D call: TRBD2 (6 bases). This CDR3 has 11 amino acids. In germline, CDR1 is SEHNR, CDR2 FQNEAQ (reference sequence). V was clipped by 8 bases and J by 6 bases, with 11 bases between them. CDR3 in amino acids: CASGDSPEQYF. The CDR3 nucleotides read TGTGCCAGCGGGGACTCCCCCGAGCAGTACTTC.

The chain has TRBV4-1 and TRBJ2-5; tentative D call: TRBD1 (6 bases). The ends were cut back, 0 bases at V and 5 bases at J, with 10 bases in the middle. Germline CDR1 MGHRA, CDR2 YSYEKL. This CDR3 has 14 residues. The CDR3 region is CASSQDRGKETQYF. The CDR3, as DNA: TGCGCCAGCAGCCAAGATAGGGGGAAGGAGACCCAGTACTTC.

In its sample, this clonotype was seen a few times. The chain couples TRBV30 to TRBJ2-1; 8 bases line up with TRBD1. The germline V gene has CDR1 GTSNPN and CDR2 SVGIG (reference sequence). The CDR3 consists of 12 residues. V was pared by 3 bases and J by 7 bases, with 2 bases of the junction left unmatched. Written as DNA, the CDR3 is TGTGCCTGGAGGCAGGGGGCAAATGAGCAGTTCTTC. This sequence encodes CAWRQGANEQFF.

The chain joins TRBV28 to TRBJ2-5; 8 bases fit TRBD2. CDR1 is MDHEN and CDR2 is SYDVKM in the germline V gene. With 6 bases clipped from V and 4 bases from J, the junction kept 19 bases outside the gene matches. CDR3 length: 18 residues. CDR3: CASSLGISGIKGRETQYF. The CDR3 DNA follows: TGTGCCAGCAGCCTTGGGATTAGCGGGATTAAGGGGAGAGAGACCCAGTACTTC.